This T cell receptor (beta chain) comes out of a study of cytomegalovirus exposure and HLA in healthy donors. Use of 60 Vbeta and 13 Jbeta primers characterized the PCR. Profiling relied on immunoSEQ multiplex PCR, and the TCRdb table lists in-frame clones only, not all of them. The profile covers 100,000 or so clones, with 76% appearing a single time and about 7.5% taken by the ten largest. In germline, CDR1 is GTSNPN, CDR2 SVGIG (reference sequence). The CDR3 loop spans 14 amino acids. Trimming pared 2 bases from V and 0 bases from J, leaving 8 bases between. The sequenced material came from PBMCs. The sequence was obtained from a middle-aged man in good health and CMV-seropositive. This chain joins TRBV30 and TRBJ1-5; D ambiguous. The CDR3 DNA reads as TGTGCCTGGAGTTCGTATAGTAGCAATCAGCCCCAGCATTTT. As protein: CAWSSYSSNQPQHF. Variable domain in full (rest from reference TRBV30 and TRBJ1-5): SQTIHQWPATLVQPVGSPLSLECTVEGTSNPNLYWYRQAAGRGLQLLFYSVGIGQISSEVPQNLSASRPQDRQFILSSKKLLLSDSGFYLCAWSSYSSNQPQHFGDGTRLSIL.